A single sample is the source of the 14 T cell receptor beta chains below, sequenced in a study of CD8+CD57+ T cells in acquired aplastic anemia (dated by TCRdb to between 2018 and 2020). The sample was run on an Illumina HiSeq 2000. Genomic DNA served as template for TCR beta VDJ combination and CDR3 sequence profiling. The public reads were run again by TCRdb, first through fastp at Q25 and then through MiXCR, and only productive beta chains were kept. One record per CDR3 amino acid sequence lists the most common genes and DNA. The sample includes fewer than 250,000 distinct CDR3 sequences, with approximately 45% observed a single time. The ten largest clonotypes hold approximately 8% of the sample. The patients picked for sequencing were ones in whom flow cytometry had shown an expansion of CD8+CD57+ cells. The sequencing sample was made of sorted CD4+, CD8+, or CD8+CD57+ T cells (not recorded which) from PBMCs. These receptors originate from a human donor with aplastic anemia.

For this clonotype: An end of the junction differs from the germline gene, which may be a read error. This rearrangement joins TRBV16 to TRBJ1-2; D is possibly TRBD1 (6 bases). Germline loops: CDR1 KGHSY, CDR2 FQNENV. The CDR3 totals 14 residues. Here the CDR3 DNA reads TGTGTCAGCAGCCAATCCCCAGGGGCTCATGGCTACACCTTC. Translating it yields CVSSQSPGAHGYTF.

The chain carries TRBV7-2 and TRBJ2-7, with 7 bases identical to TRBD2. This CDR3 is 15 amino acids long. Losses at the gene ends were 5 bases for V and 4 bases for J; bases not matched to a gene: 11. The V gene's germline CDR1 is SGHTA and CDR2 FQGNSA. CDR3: CASSRAGDAVYEQYF. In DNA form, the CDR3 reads TGTGCCAGCAGCCGTGCGGGGGACGCGGTTTACGAGCAGTACTTC.

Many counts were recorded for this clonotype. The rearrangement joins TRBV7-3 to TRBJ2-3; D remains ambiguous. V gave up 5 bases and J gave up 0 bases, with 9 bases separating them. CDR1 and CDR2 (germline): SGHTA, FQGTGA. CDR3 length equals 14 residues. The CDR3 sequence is CASSTSTSTDTQYF. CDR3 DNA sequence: TGTGCCAGCAGCACCTCCACTAGCACAGATACGCAGTATTTT.

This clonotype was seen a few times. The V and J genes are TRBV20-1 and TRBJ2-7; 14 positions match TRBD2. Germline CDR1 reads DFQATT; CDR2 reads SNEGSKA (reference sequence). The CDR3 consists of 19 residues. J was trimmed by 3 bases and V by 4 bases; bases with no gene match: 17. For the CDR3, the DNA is TGCAGTGCTAAGGATGTGGGACTAGCGGGAGCGACAAACCTCTACGAGCAGTACTTC. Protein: CSAKDVGLAGATNLYEQYF.

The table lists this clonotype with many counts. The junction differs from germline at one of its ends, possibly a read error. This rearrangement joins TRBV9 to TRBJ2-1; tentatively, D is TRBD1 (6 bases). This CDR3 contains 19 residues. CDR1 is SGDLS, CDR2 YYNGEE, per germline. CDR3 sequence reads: CASSVATQTPRVGDNEQFF. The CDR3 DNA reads TGTGCCAGCAGCGTAGCTACACAGACCCCTCGAGTCGGGGACAATGAGCAATTCTTC.

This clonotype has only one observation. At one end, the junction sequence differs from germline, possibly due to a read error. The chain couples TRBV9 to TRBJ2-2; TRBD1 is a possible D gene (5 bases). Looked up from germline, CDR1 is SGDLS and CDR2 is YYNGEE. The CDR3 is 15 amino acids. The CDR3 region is CASTVTGPNTGELFF. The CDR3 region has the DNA TGTGCCAGCACCGTAACAGGACCGAACACTGGGGAGCTGTTTTTT.

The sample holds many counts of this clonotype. CDR3 region: CASSYTDSSYEQYF. The CDR3 DNA reads TGTGCCAGCAGTTACACGGACAGCTCCTACGAGCAGTACTTC. The chain has TRBV6-5 and TRBJ2-7, with D possibly matching TRBD1 (6 bases). V lost 2 bases to trimming and J lost 0 bases, with 8 bases between them. The CDR3 has 14 amino acids. CDR1 MNHEY and CDR2 SVGAGI come from the germline V gene.

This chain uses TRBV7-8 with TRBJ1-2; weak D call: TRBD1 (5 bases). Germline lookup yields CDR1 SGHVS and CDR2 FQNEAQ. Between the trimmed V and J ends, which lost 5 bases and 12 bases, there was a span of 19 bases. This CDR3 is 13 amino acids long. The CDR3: CASSMGGVAGNTF. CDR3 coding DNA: TGTGCCAGCAGCATGGGGGGGGTCGCTGGAAACACCTTC.

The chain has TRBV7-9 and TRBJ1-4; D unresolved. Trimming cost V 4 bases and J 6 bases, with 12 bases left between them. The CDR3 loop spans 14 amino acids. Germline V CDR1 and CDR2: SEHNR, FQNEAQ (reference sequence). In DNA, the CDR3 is TGTGCCAGCAGCTCCCTTACCTACTATGAAAAACTGTTTTTT. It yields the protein CASSSLTYYEKLFF.

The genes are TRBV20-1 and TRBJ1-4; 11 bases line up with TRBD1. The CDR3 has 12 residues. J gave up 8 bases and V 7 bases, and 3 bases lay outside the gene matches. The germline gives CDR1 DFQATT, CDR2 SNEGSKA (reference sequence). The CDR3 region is CSVDRGPEKLFF. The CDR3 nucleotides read TGCAGTGTGGACAGGGGGCCGGAAAAACTGTTTTTT.

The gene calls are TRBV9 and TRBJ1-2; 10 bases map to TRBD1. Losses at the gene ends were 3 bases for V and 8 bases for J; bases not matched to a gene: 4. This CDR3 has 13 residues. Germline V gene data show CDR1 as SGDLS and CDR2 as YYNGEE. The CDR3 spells CASSGPTGGGYTF. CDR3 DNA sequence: TGTGCCAGCAGCGGTCCGACAGGGGGCGGCTACACCTTC.

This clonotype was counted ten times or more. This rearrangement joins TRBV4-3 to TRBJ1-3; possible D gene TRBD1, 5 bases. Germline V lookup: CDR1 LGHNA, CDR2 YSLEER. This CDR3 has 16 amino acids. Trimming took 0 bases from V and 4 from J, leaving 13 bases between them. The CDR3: CASSQEGDFLGNTIYF. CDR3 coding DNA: TGCGCCAGCAGCCAAGAAGGGGACTTCCTCGGAAACACCATATATTTT.

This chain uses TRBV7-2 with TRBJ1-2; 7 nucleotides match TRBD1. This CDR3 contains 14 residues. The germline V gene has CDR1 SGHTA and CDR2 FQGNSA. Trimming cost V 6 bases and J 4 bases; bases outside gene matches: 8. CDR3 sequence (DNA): TGTGCCAGCAGTCGGGAACAGGGGCCCTATGGCTACACCTTC. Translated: CASSREQGPYGYTF.

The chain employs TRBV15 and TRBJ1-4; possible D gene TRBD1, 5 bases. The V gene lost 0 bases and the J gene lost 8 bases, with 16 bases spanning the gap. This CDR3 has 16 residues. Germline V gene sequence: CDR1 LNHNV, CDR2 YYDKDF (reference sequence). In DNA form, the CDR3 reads TGTGCCACCAGCAGAGATCTCGCAACCGGGGGAGAAAAACTGTTTTTT. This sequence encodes CATSRDLATGGEKLFF. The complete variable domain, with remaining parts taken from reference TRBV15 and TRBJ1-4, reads DAMVIQNPRYQVTQFGKPVTLSCSQTLNHNVMYWYQQKSSQAPKLLFHYYDKDFNNEADTPDNFQSRRPNTSFCFLDIRSPGLGDTAMYLCATSRDLATGGEKLFFGSGTQLSVL.